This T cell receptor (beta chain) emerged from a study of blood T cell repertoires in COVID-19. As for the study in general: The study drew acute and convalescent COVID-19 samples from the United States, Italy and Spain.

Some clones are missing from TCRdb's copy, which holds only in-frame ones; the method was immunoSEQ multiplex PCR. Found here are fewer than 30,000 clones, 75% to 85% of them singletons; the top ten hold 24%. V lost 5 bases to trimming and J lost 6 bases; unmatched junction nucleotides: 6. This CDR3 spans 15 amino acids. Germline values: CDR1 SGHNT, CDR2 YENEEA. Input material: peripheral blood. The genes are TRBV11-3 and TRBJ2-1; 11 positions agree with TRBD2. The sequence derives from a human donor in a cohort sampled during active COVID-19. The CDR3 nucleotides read TGTGCCAGCAGCCCGCGGACTAGCGGGCCCAATGAGCAGTTCTTC. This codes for CASSPRTSGPNEQFF.